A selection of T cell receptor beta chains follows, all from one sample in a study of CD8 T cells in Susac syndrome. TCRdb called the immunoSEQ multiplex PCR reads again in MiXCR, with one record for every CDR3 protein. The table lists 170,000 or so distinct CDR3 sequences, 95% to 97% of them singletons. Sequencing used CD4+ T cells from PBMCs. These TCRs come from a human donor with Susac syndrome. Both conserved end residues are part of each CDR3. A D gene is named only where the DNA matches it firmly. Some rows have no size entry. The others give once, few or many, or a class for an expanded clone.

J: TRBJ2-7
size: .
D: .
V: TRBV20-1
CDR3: CSAGLYEQYF
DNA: TGCAGTGCTGGTCTCTACGAGCAGTACTTC

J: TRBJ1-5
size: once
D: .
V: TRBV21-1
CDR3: CASSPGWPQHF
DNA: TGTGCCAGCAGCCCCGGGTGGCCCCAGCATTTT

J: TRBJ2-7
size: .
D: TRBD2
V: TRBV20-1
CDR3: CSARGGRAYEQYF
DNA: TGCAGTGCTAGAGGGGGGAGGGCCTACGAGCAGTACTTC

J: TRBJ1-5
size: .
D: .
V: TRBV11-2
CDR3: CASSRGGVIMGSDQPQHF
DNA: TGTGCCAGCAGCCGAGGTGGAGTGATTATGGGATCGGATCAGCCCCAGCATTTT

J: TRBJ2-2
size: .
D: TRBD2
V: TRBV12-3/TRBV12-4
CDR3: CASSFGRVNTGELFF
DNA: TGTGCCAGCAGTTTTGGGAGGGTGAACACCGGGGAGCTGTTTTTT

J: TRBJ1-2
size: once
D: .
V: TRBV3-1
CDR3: CASSATASYGYTF
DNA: TGTGCCAGCAGCGCGACAGCGAGCTATGGCTACACCTTC

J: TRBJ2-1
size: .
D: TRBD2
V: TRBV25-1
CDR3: CASSDSRLAGYNEQFF
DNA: TGTGCCAGCAGTGATTCGCGACTAGCGGGGTACAATGAGCAGTTCTTC

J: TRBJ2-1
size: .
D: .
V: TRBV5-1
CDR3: CASSLEGAYNEQFF
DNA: TGCGCCAGCAGCTTGGAGGGAGCCTACAATGAGCAGTTCTTC

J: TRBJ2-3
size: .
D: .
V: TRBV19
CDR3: CASSIGLSGTDTQYF
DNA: TGTGCCAGTAGTATCGGGCTTAGCGGCACAGATACGCAGTATTTT

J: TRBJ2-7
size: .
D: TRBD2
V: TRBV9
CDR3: CASSVSGSPYYEQYF
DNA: TGTGCCAGCAGCGTGAGCGGGAGCCCCTACTACGAGCAGTACTTC

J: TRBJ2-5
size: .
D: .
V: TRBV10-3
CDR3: CAISGRDTTQETQYF
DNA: TGTGCCATCAGTGGGCGGGACACGACCCAAGAGACCCAGTACTTC

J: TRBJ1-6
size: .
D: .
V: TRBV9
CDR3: CASSVIGSESPLHF
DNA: TGTGCCAGCAGCGTAATCGGATCGGAGTCACCCCTCCACTTT

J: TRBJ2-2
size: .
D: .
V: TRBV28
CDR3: CASRPGTRAGELFF
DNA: TGTGCCAGCAGACCAGGGACTCGGGCCGGGGAGCTGTTTTTT

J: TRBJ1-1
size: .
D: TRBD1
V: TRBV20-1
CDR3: CSAPDRATEAFF
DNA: TGCAGTGCTCCGGACAGGGCCACTGAAGCTTTCTTT

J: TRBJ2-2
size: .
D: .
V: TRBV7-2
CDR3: CASNRNTGELFF
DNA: TGTGCCAGCAACAGGAACACCGGGGAGCTGTTTTTT

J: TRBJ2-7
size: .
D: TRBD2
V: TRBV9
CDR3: CASSAPGLATEQYF
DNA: TGTGCCAGCAGCGCACCGGGACTAGCTACCGAGCAGTACTTC

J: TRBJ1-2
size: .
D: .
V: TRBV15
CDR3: CATSTDTPYYTF
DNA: TGTGCCACCAGCACGGATACCCCATACTACACCTTC

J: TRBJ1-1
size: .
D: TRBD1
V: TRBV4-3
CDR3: CASSQLGGKGEAFF
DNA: TGCGCCAGCAGCCAGTTAGGGGGCAAAGGAGAAGCTTTCTTT

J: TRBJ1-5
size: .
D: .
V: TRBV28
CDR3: CASAASNQPQHF
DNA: TGTGCCAGCGCGGCTAGCAATCAGCCCCAGCATTTT

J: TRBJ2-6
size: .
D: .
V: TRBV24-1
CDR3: CATSDHDRFSGANVLTF
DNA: TGTGCCACCAGTGATCACGACAGGTTCTCTGGGGCCAACGTCCTGACTTTC

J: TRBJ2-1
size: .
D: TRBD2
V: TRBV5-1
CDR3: CASSFSLAGRGEQFF
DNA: TGCGCCAGCAGCTTCAGCCTAGCGGGAAGGGGTGAGCAGTTCTTC

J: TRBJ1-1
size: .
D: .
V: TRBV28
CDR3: CASSFSGRNTEAFF
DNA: TGTGCCAGCAGTTTCTCGGGGCGGAACACTGAAGCTTTCTTT

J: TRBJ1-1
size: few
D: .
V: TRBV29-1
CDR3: CSVRDGNTEAFF
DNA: TGCAGCGTTCGGGACGGTAACACTGAAGCTTTCTTT

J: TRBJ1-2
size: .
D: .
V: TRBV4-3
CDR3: CASSQAPRPNYGYTF
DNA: TGCGCCAGCAGCCAAGCCCCCAGGCCCAACTATGGCTACACCTTC

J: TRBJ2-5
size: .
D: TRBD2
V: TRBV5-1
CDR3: CASSLGSSGTGEETQYF
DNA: TGCGCCAGCAGCTTGGGGTCTAGCGGGACCGGTGAGGAGACCCAGTACTTC

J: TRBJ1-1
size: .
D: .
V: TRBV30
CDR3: CAWKAGGVTEAFF
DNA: TGTGCCTGGAAGGCGGGGGGCGTCACTGAAGCTTTCTTT

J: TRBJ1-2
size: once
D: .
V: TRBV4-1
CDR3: CASSQDRDRYGYTF
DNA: TGCGCCAGCAGCCAAGACAGGGACCGATATGGCTACACCTTC

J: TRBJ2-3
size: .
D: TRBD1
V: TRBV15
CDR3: CATSGGQGNTDTQYF
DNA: TGTGCCACCAGCGGGGGACAGGGTAATACAGATACGCAGTATTTT

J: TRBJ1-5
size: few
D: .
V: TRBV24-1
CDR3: CATSDPDQPQHF
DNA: TGTGCCACCAGTGATCCAGATCAGCCCCAGCATTTT

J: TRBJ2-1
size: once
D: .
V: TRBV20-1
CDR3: CSARVMGSQLVDEQFF
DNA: TGCAGTGCTAGAGTAATGGGTTCCCAACTGGTCGATGAGCAGTTCTTC

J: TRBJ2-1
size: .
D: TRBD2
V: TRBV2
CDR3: CASSERGRQNEQFF
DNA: TGTGCCAGCAGCGAGCGGGGGAGACAAAATGAGCAGTTCTTC

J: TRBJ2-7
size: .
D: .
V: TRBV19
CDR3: CASSMTPYEQYF
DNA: TGTGCCAGTAGTATGACACCATACGAGCAGTACTTC

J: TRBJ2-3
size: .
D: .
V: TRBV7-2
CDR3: CASSFTGTSTDTQYF
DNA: TGTGCCAGCAGCTTCACCGGGACAAGCACAGATACGCAGTATTTT

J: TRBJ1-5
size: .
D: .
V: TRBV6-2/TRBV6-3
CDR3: CASNYQPQHF
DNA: TGTGCCAGCAACTATCAGCCCCAGCATTTT

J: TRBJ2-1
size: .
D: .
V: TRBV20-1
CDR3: CSARTGSYNEQFF
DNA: TGCAGTGCTAGAACAGGATCCTACAATGAGCAGTTCTTC

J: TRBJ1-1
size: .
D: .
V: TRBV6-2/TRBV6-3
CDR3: CASGDTPGRTEAFF
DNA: TGTGCCAGCGGAGACACCCCCGGGCGCACTGAAGCTTTCTTT

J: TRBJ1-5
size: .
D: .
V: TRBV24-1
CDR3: CATSSSSNQPQHF
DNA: TGTGCCACCAGTAGCAGTAGCAATCAGCCCCAGCATTTT

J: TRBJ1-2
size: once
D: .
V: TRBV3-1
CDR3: CASNLLGGHGYTF
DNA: TGTGCCAGCAACCTCCTCGGGGGCCACGGCTACACCTTC

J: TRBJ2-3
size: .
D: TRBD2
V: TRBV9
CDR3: CASSVALAGDTQYF
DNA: TGTGCCAGCAGCGTAGCTCTAGCGGGAGATACGCAGTATTTT

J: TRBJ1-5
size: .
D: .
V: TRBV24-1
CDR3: CATSDSVRGNQPQHF
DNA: TGTGCCACCAGCGATTCAGTCAGAGGCAATCAGCCCCAGCATTTT

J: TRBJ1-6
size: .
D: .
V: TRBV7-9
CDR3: CASSLGDKALHF
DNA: TGTGCCAGCAGCTTAGGGGACAAGGCCCTCCACTTT

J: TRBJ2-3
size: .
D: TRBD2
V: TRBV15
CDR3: CATSDEAGASTDTQYF
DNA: TGTGCCACCAGCGACGAAGCGGGGGCAAGCACAGATACGCAGTATTTT

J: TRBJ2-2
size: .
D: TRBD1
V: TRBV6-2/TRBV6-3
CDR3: CASSLDRGRNTGELFF
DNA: TGTGCCAGCAGCCTCGACAGGGGACGTAACACCGGGGAGCTGTTTTTT

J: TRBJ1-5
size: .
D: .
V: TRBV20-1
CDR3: CSAREGHQPQHF
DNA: TGCAGTGCCCGTGAGGGACATCAGCCCCAGCATTTT

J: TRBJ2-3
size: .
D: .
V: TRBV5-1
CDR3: CASSLDSPDTQYF
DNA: TGCGCCAGCAGCCTCGACAGCCCAGATACGCAGTATTTT

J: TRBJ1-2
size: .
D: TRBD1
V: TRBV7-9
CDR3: CASSQDRGRNGYTF
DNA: TGTGCCAGCAGCCAGGACAGGGGCCGGAACGGCTACACCTTC

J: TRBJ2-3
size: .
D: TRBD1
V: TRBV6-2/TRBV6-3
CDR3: CATHEGATHPDTQYF
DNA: TGTGCCACACACGAGGGGGCAACCCACCCAGATACGCAGTATTTT

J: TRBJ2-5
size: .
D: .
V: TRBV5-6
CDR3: CASSLWGRGETQYF
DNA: TGTGCCAGCAGCTTGTGGGGAAGGGGGGAGACCCAGTACTTC

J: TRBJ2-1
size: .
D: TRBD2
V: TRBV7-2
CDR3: CASSPTDPGLANEQFF
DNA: TGTGCCAGCAGCCCAACAGATCCGGGACTAGCCAATGAGCAGTTCTTC

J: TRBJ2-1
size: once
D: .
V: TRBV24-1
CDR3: CATSASPGGLNEQFF
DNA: TGTGCCACCAGTGCCTCCCCTGGGGGTCTCAATGAGCAGTTCTTC